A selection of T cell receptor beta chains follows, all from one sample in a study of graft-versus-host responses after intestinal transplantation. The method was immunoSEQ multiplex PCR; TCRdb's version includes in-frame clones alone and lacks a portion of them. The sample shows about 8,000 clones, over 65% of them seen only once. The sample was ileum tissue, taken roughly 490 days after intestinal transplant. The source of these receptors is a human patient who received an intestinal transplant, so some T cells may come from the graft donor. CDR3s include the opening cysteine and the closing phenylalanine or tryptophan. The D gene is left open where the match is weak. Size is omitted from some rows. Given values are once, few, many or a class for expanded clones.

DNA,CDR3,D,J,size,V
TGTGCCAGCAGCATCTTGACAGGGGGAAGCTACGAGCAGTACTTC,CASSILTGGSYEQYF,NA,TRBJ2-7,NA,TRBV21-1
TGTGCCAGCAGCCCCCTAGGACTAGATCTACCCTACGAGCAGTACTTC,CASSPLGLDLPYEQYF,TRBD2,TRBJ2-7,NA,TRBV7-9
TGTGCCAGCAGCCAGCGTCTAGCGGGAGGGCTATCGGAGGATACGCAGTATTTT,CASSQRLAGGLSEDTQYF,TRBD2,TRBJ2-3,NA,TRBV14
TGTGCCTGGACCCCACTCGGGCGGGAGCACTACGAGCAGTACTTC,CAWTPLGREHYEQYF,TRBD2,TRBJ2-7,NA,TRBV30
TGTGCCAGCAGTTACCAGGGGTCATCCGAGCAGTACTTC,CASSYQGSSEQYF,NA,TRBJ2-7,NA,TRBV6-5
TGTGCCACCCAAAGCGGGAGCTACAATGAGCAGTTCTTC,CATQSGSYNEQFF,TRBD2,TRBJ2-1,few,TRBV4-2
TGTGCCAGCATCGGTGGGACAGACAAAAACACCATATATTTT,CASIGGTDKNTIYF,TRBD1,TRBJ1-3,once,TRBV2
TGCGCCAGCACCTCCGGCGGGAGGGCCTTCTACAATGAGCAGTTCTTC,CASTSGGRAFYNEQFF,TRBD2,TRBJ2-1,medium-sized,TRBV5-1
TGCGCCAGCAGTGAGGGGTCTAGCGGGAGCTCCTACGAGCAGTACTTC,CASSEGSSGSSYEQYF,TRBD2,TRBJ2-7,few,TRBV10-1
TGTGCCAGCAGCCGCATTGGGGGGGAGTATTTCACCGGGGAGCTGTTTTTT,CASSRIGGEYFTGELFF,TRBD2,TRBJ2-2,NA,TRBV7-9